The 13 T cell receptor beta chains below were found in one sample sequenced in a study of T cells in Graves' hyperthyroidism and ophthalmopathy (dated by TCRdb to 2018 to 2020). Library prep was done by multiplex PCR. Sequencing instrument: Illumina HiSeq 2000. The TCR beta CDR3 regions were amplified from the RNA transcripts. A first-round RT-PCR of the TCR CDR3 used the HTBI primer set with the Qiagen OneStep RT-PCR kit. The public reads were reprocessed in TCRdb via fastp at Q25 and MiXCR, keeping in-frame beta chains. CDR3 protein duplicates are merged, each entry listing the most common genes and DNA. The sample table shows roughly 300,000 distinct CDR3 sequences, and approximately 22% are seen once. The ten largest clones capture around 48% of the sample. Sequenced: blood. The origin of the receptors is a woman aged 45-59 years with Graves' hyperthyroidism.

The rearrangement links TRBV2 to TRBJ2-3; 9 bases match TRBD2. Losses at the gene ends were 7 bases for V and 1 base for J; bases not matched to a gene: 9. This CDR3 has 16 amino acids. Germline values: CDR1 SNHLY, CDR2 FYNNEI. CDR3 sequence (DNA): TGTGCCAGCAATGTTAGGGGACTAGCCGGCACAGATACGCAGTATTTT. Its protein product is CASNVRGLAGTDTQYF.

The rearrangement links TRBV10-3 to TRBJ2-7, with 7 positions matching TRBD1. V shed 11 bases and J 5 bases; nucleotides not matched to a gene: 18. CDR3 size: 15 residues. Germline V lookup: CDR1 ENHRY, CDR2 SYGVKD. For the CDR3, the DNA is TGTGCCTCCTATCCAAGGACAGGTGGGAGCGACGAGCAGTACTTC. Translated, it gives CASYPRTGGSDEQYF.

This clonotype was detected only a few times. The rearrangement joins TRBV5-4 to TRBJ1-1, with D tentatively TRBD1 (5 bases). V was clipped by 2 bases and J by 8 bases, with 10 bases between them. CDR1 is SGHNT, CDR2 YYREEE, per germline (reference sequence). CDR3 size: 12 residues. The DNA of the CDR3 is TGTGCCAGCAGCTTCCTTCGGGACGAAGCTTTCTTT. Protein sequence: CASSFLRDEAFF.

Ten or more counts support this clonotype. The V gene is TRBV2, the J gene TRBJ2-2, with 11 nucleotides matching TRBD1. The ends lost 7 bases at V and 0 bases at J; junction bases unmatched: 4. This CDR3 contains 16 residues. Per the germline V gene, CDR1 is SNHLY and CDR2 is FYNNEI. This CDR3 is CASKGTGGTNTGELFF. The CDR3, as DNA: TGTGCCAGCAAAGGGACAGGGGGGACGAACACCGGGGAGCTGTTTTTT.

The chain uses TRBV20-1 and TRBJ1-2; 8 bases are a match to TRBD1. The CDR3 has 13 residues. J was trimmed by 8 bases and V by 5 bases; bases with no gene match: 10. Germline V gene sequence: CDR1 DFQATT, CDR2 SNEGSKA (reference sequence). The CDR3 DNA reads as TGCAGTGCTCCGTCGACAGGGGCCTCGGGCTACACCTTC. It encodes CSAPSTGASGYTF.

V gene TRBV18 combines with J gene TRBJ2-1; 12 nucleotides agree with TRBD2. V lost 4 bases, J lost 7 bases, and 8 bases stayed unmatched. CDR3 length equals 16 residues. CDR1 is KGHSH and CDR2 is LQKENI in the germline V gene. The chain's CDR3 is CASSRTLAGGENEQFF. The CDR3 DNA sequence: TGTGCCAGCTCACGGACTCTAGCGGGAGGGGAGAATGAGCAGTTCTTC.

This chain joins TRBV5-6 and TRBJ2-7; D is uncertain. Trimming cost V 4 bases and J 4 bases, with 15 bases left between them. The CDR3 totals 14 residues. Per the germline V gene, CDR1 is SGHDT and CDR2 is YYEEEE. As DNA, the CDR3 is TGTGCCAGCAGCAGAAAACCTGGGGATTACGAGCAGTACTTC. This codes for CASSRKPGDYEQYF.

This clonotype was seen many times. The V call is TRBV7-9, the J call TRBJ2-3, with D possibly matching TRBD2 (6 bases). The CDR3 is made up of 14 amino acids. Per the germline V gene, CDR1 is SEHNR and CDR2 is FQNEAQ (reference sequence). Trimming took 1 base from V and 6 from J, leaving 11 bases between them. This CDR3 reads CASSLGPGGDTQYF. The CDR3 DNA follows: TGTGCCAGCAGCTTAGGTCCCGGAGGGGATACGCAGTATTTT.

The sample holds many counts of this clonotype. The J gene is TRBJ1-2, the V gene TRBV28; D gene uncertain. CDR3 length: 16 residues. V was shortened by 2 bases and J by 0 bases, with 13 bases between the two germline ends. Per the germline V gene, CDR1 is MDHEN and CDR2 is SYDVKM. CDR3 in amino acids: CASSLVSGRSNYGYTF. Written as DNA, the CDR3 is TGTGCCAGCAGTTTAGTTTCCGGCAGGTCTAACTATGGCTACACCTTC.

This clonotype was seen at least ten times. This chain joins TRBV6-2 or TRBV6-3 and TRBJ1-5; possibly TRBD1 for D (5 bases). V lost 6 bases, J lost 2 bases, and 17 bases lay in between. Germline CDR1 MNHEY, CDR2 SVGEGT. The CDR3 has 16 amino acids. The CDR3 nucleotides are TGTGCCAGCAGGATGACAGTTTCATACGGCAATCAGCCCCAGCATTTT. Its protein is CASRMTVSYGNQPQHF.

This clonotype appeared a few times. Here the CDR3 reads CASSLRGPARGYTF. The CDR3 bases are TGTGCCAGCAGCTTACGAGGCCCTGCACGCGGCTACACCTTC. V is TRBV13 and J is TRBJ1-2; D gene unclear. The V gene lost 2 bases and the J gene lost 8 bases, with 15 bases spanning the gap. The CDR3 totals 14 residues. Germline assignment: CDR1 PRHDT and CDR2 FYEKMQ (reference sequence).

This clonotype was seen a few times. The chain couples TRBV7-8 to TRBJ2-3; no firm D call. Deletions cut 5 bases from V and 4 bases from J, with 16 bases between. The CDR3 sequence is 15 residues long. CDR1 is SGHVS, CDR2 FQNEAQ, per germline. In DNA form, the CDR3 reads TGTGCCAGCAGCCCGGCCTGGGGAATCCCAGATACGCAGTATTTT. This encodes CASSPAWGIPDTQYF. Variable domain in full (rest from reference TRBV7-8 and TRBJ2-3): GAGVSQSPRYKVAKRGQDVALRCDPISGHVSLFWYQQALGQGPEFLTYFQNEAQLDKSGLPSDRFFAERPEGSVSTLKIQRTQQEDSAVYLCASSPAWGIPDTQYFGPGTRLTVL.

J is TRBJ2-7 and V is TRBV19; 10 bases are shared with TRBD1. V was clipped by 8 bases and J by 4 bases; unmatched bases: 11. Germline V gene lookup returns CDR1 LNHDA and CDR2 SQIVND (reference sequence). The CDR3 is 15 residues long. The CDR3 loop is CASGAFGTGEYEQYF. The CDR3 DNA reads TGTGCCAGTGGAGCCTTTGGGACAGGGGAATACGAGCAGTACTTC. The variable domain in full, completed from reference TRBV19 and TRBJ2-7, reads DGGITQSPKYLFRKEGQNVTLSCEQNLNHDAMYWYRQDPGQGLRLIYYSQIVNDFQKGDIAEGYSVSREKKESFPLTVTSAQKNPTAFYLCASGAFGTGEYEQYFGPGTRLTVT.